These T cell receptor beta chains were read from a single sample in a study of T cells after yellow fever vaccination. TCRdb passed the 5' RACE reads through MiXCR, listing each CDR3 protein once. The sample contains 50,000 or so distinct CDR3 sequences, roughly 7.3% of which appear only once. Sequences were derived from CD8+ T cells sorted from PBMCs, sampled around 14 days after the first yellow fever vaccination. The receptors were gathered from a man in his late teens or twenties who received the YFV17D yellow fever vaccine. The CDR3 runs from the conserved cysteine through the conserved F or W. Each record gives: J gene, V gene, clone size, CDR3 length, D gene, CDR3 DNA, CDR3 protein. The D gene is left open where the match is weak. Only part of the rows carry a size: once, few, many, or a class if the clone is expanded.

j_call: TRBJ2-3
v_call: TRBV6-1
clone_size: many
cdr3_length: 16
d_call: NA
cdr3_nt: TGTGCCAGCAGTGGAAATCCGGGCCGTGAGACAGATACGCAGTATTTT
cdr3_aa: CASSGNPGRETDTQYF

j_call: TRBJ2-1
v_call: TRBV9
clone_size: many
cdr3_length: 15
d_call: NA
cdr3_nt: TGTGCCAGCAGCGGCACCCTCGCAGGGTTCGGGGAGCAGTTCTTC
cdr3_aa: CASSGTLAGFGEQFF

j_call: TRBJ2-6
v_call: TRBV6-2/TRBV6-3
clone_size: many
cdr3_length: 15
d_call: NA
cdr3_nt: TGTGCCAGCAGCCCGTCGTCCTCTGGGGCCAACGTCCTGACTTTC
cdr3_aa: CASSPSSSGANVLTF

j_call: TRBJ1-1
v_call: TRBV19
clone_size: many
cdr3_length: 15
d_call: TRBD1
cdr3_nt: TGTGCCAGTAGTGCGCCCAGGGGGCCGGCCACTGAAGCTTTCTTT
cdr3_aa: CASSAPRGPATEAFF

j_call: TRBJ1-1
v_call: TRBV3-1
clone_size: few
cdr3_length: 13
d_call: NA
cdr3_nt: TGTGCCAGCAGCCCCACCTCTCGGGGTGAAGCTTTCTTT
cdr3_aa: CASSPTSRGEAFF

j_call: TRBJ2-1
v_call: TRBV7-2
clone_size: NA
cdr3_length: 15
d_call: NA
cdr3_nt: TGTGCCAGCAGCTGGACGTCGAGCTCCTACAATGAGCAGTTCTTC
cdr3_aa: CASSWTSSSYNEQFF

j_call: TRBJ2-1
v_call: TRBV11-3
clone_size: few
cdr3_length: 14
d_call: TRBD2
cdr3_nt: TGTGCCAGCAGCTCCAGCGGGGGGGCCCCTGAGCAGTTCTTC
cdr3_aa: CASSSSGGAPEQFF

j_call: TRBJ2-4
v_call: TRBV11-1
clone_size: many
cdr3_length: 13
d_call: TRBD1
cdr3_nt: TGTGCCAGCAGCGATATGACCGGGACAGGGGCATACTTC
cdr3_aa: CASSDMTGTGAYF

j_call: TRBJ1-5
v_call: TRBV2
clone_size: many
cdr3_length: 14
d_call: NA
cdr3_nt: TGTGCCAGCAGTGTTGGGGCCGGCAATCAGCCCCAGCATTTT
cdr3_aa: CASSVGAGNQPQHF

j_call: TRBJ2-3
v_call: TRBV14
clone_size: many
cdr3_length: 15
d_call: NA
cdr3_nt: TGTGCCAGCAGCCAAGAAAGCGGTTGGGAAGATACGCAGTATTTT
cdr3_aa: CASSQESGWEDTQYF

j_call: TRBJ1-1
v_call: TRBV7-9
clone_size: many
cdr3_length: 11
d_call: NA
cdr3_nt: TGTGCCAGCAGCTTAGGGGAGGCGGCTTTCTTT
cdr3_aa: CASSLGEAAFF

j_call: TRBJ2-7
v_call: TRBV7-2
clone_size: many
cdr3_length: 15
d_call: NA
cdr3_nt: TGTGCCAGCAGCAAATTTGACAGGGACTATCCCGAGCAGTACTTC
cdr3_aa: CASSKFDRDYPEQYF

j_call: TRBJ1-2
v_call: TRBV29-1
clone_size: many
cdr3_length: 14
d_call: NA
cdr3_nt: TGCAGCGTTGACAGGGGAGTATTGGACTATGGCTACACCTTC
cdr3_aa: CSVDRGVLDYGYTF

j_call: TRBJ2-1
v_call: TRBV5-1
clone_size: many
cdr3_length: 18
d_call: TRBD2
cdr3_nt: TGCGCCAGCAGCGCCTGGGCTAGCGGGGGGTCGTCCTACAATGAGCAGTTCTTC
cdr3_aa: CASSAWASGGSSYNEQFF

j_call: TRBJ2-1
v_call: TRBV7-3
clone_size: many
cdr3_length: 13
d_call: NA
cdr3_nt: TGTGCCAGCAGCACAACCCTGGTTAATGAGCAGTTCTTC
cdr3_aa: CASSTTLVNEQFF

j_call: TRBJ1-3
v_call: TRBV12-3/TRBV12-4
clone_size: NA
cdr3_length: 16
d_call: TRBD1
cdr3_nt: TGTGCCAGCGGCACGGGGACAGGATACGGTGGAAACACCATATATTTT
cdr3_aa: CASGTGTGYGGNTIYF

j_call: TRBJ1-2
v_call: TRBV27
clone_size: NA
cdr3_length: 15
d_call: NA
cdr3_nt: TGTGCCAGCAGTTTGGGGGGGGGAGACTTCTATGGCTACACCTTC
cdr3_aa: CASSLGGGDFYGYTF

j_call: TRBJ2-3
v_call: TRBV4-1
clone_size: many
cdr3_length: 15
d_call: NA
cdr3_nt: TGCGCCAGCAGCCACCTGACAGCTAGCACAGATACGCAGTATTTT
cdr3_aa: CASSHLTASTDTQYF

j_call: TRBJ2-7
v_call: TRBV7-2
clone_size: NA
cdr3_length: 14
d_call: NA
cdr3_nt: TGTGCCAGCAGCTTAGTTACCCATACCTACGAGCAGTACTTC
cdr3_aa: CASSLVTHTYEQYF

j_call: TRBJ2-5
v_call: TRBV4-3
clone_size: many
cdr3_length: 14
d_call: NA
cdr3_nt: TGCGCCAGCAGCCAAGACCCACTCGAGGAGACCCAGTACTTC
cdr3_aa: CASSQDPLEETQYF

j_call: TRBJ2-3
v_call: TRBV20-1
clone_size: many
cdr3_length: 16
d_call: TRBD2
cdr3_nt: TGCAGTGCCGGGACTAGCGGGGGGGCCTACACAGATACGCAGTATTTT
cdr3_aa: CSAGTSGGAYTDTQYF

j_call: TRBJ1-2
v_call: TRBV12-3/TRBV12-4
clone_size: medium-sized
cdr3_length: 14
d_call: NA
cdr3_nt: TGTGCCAGCAGTTTTAATGGGCCCAACTATGGCTACACCTTC
cdr3_aa: CASSFNGPNYGYTF

j_call: TRBJ2-1
v_call: TRBV5-1
clone_size: many
cdr3_length: 16
d_call: NA
cdr3_nt: TGCGCCAGCAGCTTGGTCGGAGTTAGCTCCTACAATGAGCAGTTCTTC
cdr3_aa: CASSLVGVSSYNEQFF

j_call: TRBJ1-1
v_call: TRBV18
clone_size: few
cdr3_length: 12
d_call: NA
cdr3_nt: TGTGCCAGCTCAGTCATGAACACTGAAGCTTTCTTT
cdr3_aa: CASSVMNTEAFF

j_call: TRBJ1-6
v_call: TRBV11-1
clone_size: many
cdr3_length: 18
d_call: TRBD1
cdr3_nt: TGTGCCAGCAGCTCCCCTGGAATGGGACAGCGGTTTAATTCACCCCTCCACTTT
cdr3_aa: CASSSPGMGQRFNSPLHF

j_call: TRBJ1-1
v_call: TRBV7-9
clone_size: NA
cdr3_length: 13
d_call: TRBD1
cdr3_nt: TGTGCCAGCAGCGGACAGGGGAACACTGAAGCTTTCTTT
cdr3_aa: CASSGQGNTEAFF

j_call: TRBJ2-7
v_call: TRBV5-1
clone_size: many
cdr3_length: 13
d_call: NA
cdr3_nt: TGCGCCAGCAGCTCCCCCCCTGACGGCGAGCAGTACTTC
cdr3_aa: CASSSPPDGEQYF

j_call: TRBJ1-2
v_call: TRBV6-1
clone_size: NA
cdr3_length: 19
d_call: NA
cdr3_nt: TGTGCCAGCAGTGAGCGGGACACCCCTTCACCGCTCCCGAACTATGGCTACACCTTC
cdr3_aa: CASSERDTPSPLPNYGYTF

j_call: TRBJ2-3
v_call: TRBV7-8
clone_size: many
cdr3_length: 14
d_call: NA
cdr3_nt: TGTGCCAGCAGCCCCGGTGGACGCACAGATACGCAGTATTTT
cdr3_aa: CASSPGGRTDTQYF

j_call: TRBJ2-3
v_call: TRBV6-5
clone_size: few
cdr3_length: 14
d_call: NA
cdr3_nt: TGTGCCAGCAGTCTCGAAGCGGCCACAGATACGCAGTATTTT
cdr3_aa: CASSLEAATDTQYF

j_call: TRBJ1-1
v_call: TRBV5-1
clone_size: NA
cdr3_length: 16
d_call: TRBD1
cdr3_nt: TGCGCCAGCAGCCCCCCGGGACAGCCTATGAACACTGAAGCTTTCTTT
cdr3_aa: CASSPPGQPMNTEAFF

j_call: TRBJ1-1
v_call: TRBV3-1
clone_size: NA
cdr3_length: 16
d_call: NA
cdr3_nt: TGTGCCAGCAGCCAAGATCTTGTACAGGAGAACACTGAAGCTTTCTTT
cdr3_aa: CASSQDLVQENTEAFF

j_call: TRBJ2-5
v_call: TRBV11-2
clone_size: NA
cdr3_length: 18
d_call: TRBD2
cdr3_nt: TGTGCCAGCAGCCAGCGGTGGGGTCGGGGGGAGTACCAAGAGACCCAGTACTTC
cdr3_aa: CASSQRWGRGEYQETQYF

j_call: TRBJ2-3
v_call: TRBV7-9
clone_size: many
cdr3_length: 15
d_call: NA
cdr3_nt: TGTGCCAGCAGCTTAGCCGAAAAGGGTGTGAGGACGCAGTATTTT
cdr3_aa: CASSLAEKGVRTQYF

j_call: TRBJ2-6
v_call: TRBV7-9
clone_size: NA
cdr3_length: 16
d_call: TRBD1
cdr3_nt: TGTGCCAGCAGCTCTCAGACAGGGACTGGGGCCAACGTCCTGACTTTC
cdr3_aa: CASSSQTGTGANVLTF

j_call: TRBJ2-3
v_call: TRBV12-3/TRBV12-4
clone_size: many
cdr3_length: 18
d_call: TRBD1
cdr3_nt: TGTGCCAGCAGTCTCCGGGACAGGGGAACGGTAGACACAGATACGCAGTATTTT
cdr3_aa: CASSLRDRGTVDTDTQYF

j_call: TRBJ2-7
v_call: TRBV4-3
clone_size: many
cdr3_length: 15
d_call: NA
cdr3_nt: TGCGCCAGCAGCCAAGCGCGGGGAAGCTCCTACGAGCAGTACTTC
cdr3_aa: CASSQARGSSYEQYF

j_call: TRBJ1-1
v_call: TRBV4-3
clone_size: many
cdr3_length: 15
d_call: TRBD1
cdr3_nt: TGCGCCAGCAGCCCCGACAGGGCCCTAAACACTGAAGCTTTCTTT
cdr3_aa: CASSPDRALNTEAFF